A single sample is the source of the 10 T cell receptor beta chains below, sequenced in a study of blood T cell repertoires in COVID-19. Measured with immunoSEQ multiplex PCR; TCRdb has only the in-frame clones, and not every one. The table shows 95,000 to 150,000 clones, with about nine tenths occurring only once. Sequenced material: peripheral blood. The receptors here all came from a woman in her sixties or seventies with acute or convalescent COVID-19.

CDR3 nucleotide sequence: TGTGCCACCAGCAGACCGCAGGGGCATGAAGCTTTCTTT. As protein: CATSRPQGHEAFF. The rearrangement joins TRBV15 to TRBJ1-1; D might be TRBD1 (6 bases). Germline assignment: CDR1 LNHNV and CDR2 YYDKDF (reference sequence). V lost 2 bases, J lost 7 bases, and 11 bases lay in between. This CDR3 is 13 amino acids long.

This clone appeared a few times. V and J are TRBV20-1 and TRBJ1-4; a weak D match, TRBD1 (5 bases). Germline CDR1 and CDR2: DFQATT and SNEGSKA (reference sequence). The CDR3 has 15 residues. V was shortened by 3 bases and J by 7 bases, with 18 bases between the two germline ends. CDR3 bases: TGCAGTGCTAGTTCCGGGACTTGGGGGTCTGAAAAACTGTTTTTT. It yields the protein CSASSGTWGSEKLFF.

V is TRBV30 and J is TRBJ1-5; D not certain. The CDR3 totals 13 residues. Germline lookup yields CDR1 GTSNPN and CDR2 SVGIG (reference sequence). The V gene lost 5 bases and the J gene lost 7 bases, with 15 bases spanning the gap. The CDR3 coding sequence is TGTGCCTGGCGTGGGCAGACTGGCCAGCCCCAGCATTTT. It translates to CAWRGQTGQPQHF.

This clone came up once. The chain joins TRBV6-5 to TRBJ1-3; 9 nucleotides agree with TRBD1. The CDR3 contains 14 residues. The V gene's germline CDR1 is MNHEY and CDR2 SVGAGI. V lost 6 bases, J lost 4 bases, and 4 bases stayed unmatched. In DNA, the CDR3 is TGTGCCAGCAGCCTACAGGGGGCGGGAAACACCATATATTTT. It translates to CASSLQGAGNTIYF.

CDR3 nucleotide sequence: TGTGCCAGCAGTGAAGCGCAACAGGGGGGTTATGGCTACACCTTC. Translated: CASSEAQQGGYGYTF. The chain combines TRBV6-1 with TRBJ1-2; TRBD1 aligns across 8 bases. Germline V CDR1 and CDR2: MNHNS, SASEGT. This CDR3 has 15 residues. The junction had 5 bases not matched to a gene; V was cut back by 0 bases and J by 5 bases.

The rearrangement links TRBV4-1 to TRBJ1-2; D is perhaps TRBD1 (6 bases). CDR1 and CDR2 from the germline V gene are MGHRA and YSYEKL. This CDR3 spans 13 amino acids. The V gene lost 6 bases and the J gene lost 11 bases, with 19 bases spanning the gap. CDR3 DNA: TGCGCCAGCAGAGGACAGACGGGGGGAGGGTACACCTTC. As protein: CASRGQTGGGYTF.

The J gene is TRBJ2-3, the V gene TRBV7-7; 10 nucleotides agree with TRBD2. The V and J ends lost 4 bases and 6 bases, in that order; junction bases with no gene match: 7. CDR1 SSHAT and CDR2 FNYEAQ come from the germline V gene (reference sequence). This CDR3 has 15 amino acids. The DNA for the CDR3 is TGTGCCAGCAGCTCCCTAGCGGGGGTTTCTGATACGCAGTATTTT. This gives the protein CASSSLAGVSDTQYF.

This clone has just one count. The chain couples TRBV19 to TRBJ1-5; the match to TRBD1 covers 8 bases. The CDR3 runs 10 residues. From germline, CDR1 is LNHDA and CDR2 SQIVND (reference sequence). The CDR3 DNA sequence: TGTGGGACAGGGAATCAGCCCCAGCATTTT. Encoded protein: CGTGNQPQHF.

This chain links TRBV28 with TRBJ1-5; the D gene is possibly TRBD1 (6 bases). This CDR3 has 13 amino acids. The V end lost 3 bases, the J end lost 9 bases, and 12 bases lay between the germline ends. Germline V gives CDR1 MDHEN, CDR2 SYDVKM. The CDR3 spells CASSFLGGPPQHF. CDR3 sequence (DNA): TGTGCCAGCAGTTTCTTGGGGGGGCCGCCCCAGCATTTT.

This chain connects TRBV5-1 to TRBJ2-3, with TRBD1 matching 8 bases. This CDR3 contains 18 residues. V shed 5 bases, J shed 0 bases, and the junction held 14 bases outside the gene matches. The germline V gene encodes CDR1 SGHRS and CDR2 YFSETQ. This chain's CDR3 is CASRSNLLQGASTDTQYF. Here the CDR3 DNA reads TGCGCCAGCAGATCGAACTTACTGCAGGGGGCGAGCACAGATACGCAGTATTTT. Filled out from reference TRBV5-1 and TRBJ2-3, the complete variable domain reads KAGVTQTPRYLIKTRGQQVTLSCSPISGHRSVSWYQQTPGQGLQFLFEYFSETQRNKGNFPGRFSGRQFSNSRSEMNVSTLELGDSALYLCASRSNLLQGASTDTQYFGPGTRLTVL.